This TCR beta chain was profiled in a study of T cell responses to AZD1222 COVID-19 vaccine (TCRdb year 2021). Study-wide context: A total of 240 or so trial participants underwent TCR sequencing, of whom about 200 had received two doses of AZD1222 and some 25 had received two doses of the MenACWY control vaccine. Enrollment into the trials was organized by age into subgroups of 18-55, 56-69 and 70-plus years, and those subgroups contained roughly 140, 27 and 60 TCR-sequenced participants, respectively. Overall results and qualifications from the work: After two AZD1222 doses, spike-specific TCR breadth and depth were significantly higher than at day 0 and than in MenACWY recipients. The 56-69-year group was small, and its depth increase did not reach significance, likely because of low power. Most participants were white British and females outnumbered males, and the authors suggested that clonal diversity may have been underestimated. Because no day 14 peak-response samples were available, the repertoires could be characterized only after the peak T cell response. Vaccine-associated CD4 TCRs spanned the whole spike protein, with dominant responses in regions 160-218 and 743-854. Reportedly, close to half of the unique spike-specific TCRs recognized epitopes lying outside the regions that are mutated in the B.1.351 and B.1.1.7 variants. Only five to seven AZD1222 recipients were SARS-CoV-2 seropositive at baseline, limiting conclusions about previously exposed vaccinees.

V ends up 5 bases short and J 5 bases short, with an unmatched junction base count of 11. The CDR3 sequence holds 16 residues, the cysteine and phenylalanine included. Only the CDR3 DNA stays, 48 bases, in frame from base 1. The CDR1 and CDR2 encoded by the germline V gene are SNHLY and FYNNEI. The CDR3 regions of human TCRbeta chains were analyzed by immunosequencing. The published analysis was carried out like this. Repertoire TCRs were matched against a reference library of SARS-CoV-2-specific TCRs generated with the MIRA antigen-specificity platform. Breadth meant the fraction of unique TCRs that were SARS-CoV-2-associated, whereas depth meant the fraction of total T cells that were SARS-CoV-2-associated. Using the MIRA data, each spike-specific TCR was mapped to the spike region that the TCR reacts to and placed in a CD4 or CD8 class. Log10-transformed breadth and depth values were compared by one-way ANOVA with Sidak's multiple comparisons tests. TCRdb retrieved this table from immuneACCESS and kept in-frame rearrangements only. Not all clones are present; in checked studies, unresolved V genes account for under half, and no reason is known for the remainder. V and J calls and clone size follow that table, whereas D and trimming were derived from the DNA. For this sample there are about 140,000 clones; more than 75% appear just once. The ten largest account for approximately 2.8% of the sample.

On this clone: What antigen it recognizes has not been identified. The input lacks base qualities; no much larger clone sits a single base away.

The time point label for this specimen denotes: about 28 days (+/-7) after the second vaccine dose. AZD1222 recipients given second doses at about 4 weeks or at about 12 weeks were pooled, since spike-specific TCR depth and breadth were not found to differ between the two schedules. Samples from vaccinated people were obtained from the UK trials COV001 and COV002, which included a single-blind randomized controlled phase 2/3 trial of AZD1222 (ChAdOx1 nCoV-19) in healthy adults. For TCRbeta chain sequencing, PBMC samples from trial participants were taken at day 0 and at day 28 after the second dose.

Sequencing was performed on peripheral blood, taken 28 days after the second AZD1222 dose. Recombination joined TRBV2 with TRBJ2-2; 7 bases in the junction line up with TRBD1. This TCR derives from an adult who received the AZD1222 COVID-19 vaccine. The CDR3 here reads CASSNEGASGTGELFF. The DNA reads TGTGCCAGCAGTAACGAGGGGGCGAGTGGGACCGGGGAGCTGTTTTTT.